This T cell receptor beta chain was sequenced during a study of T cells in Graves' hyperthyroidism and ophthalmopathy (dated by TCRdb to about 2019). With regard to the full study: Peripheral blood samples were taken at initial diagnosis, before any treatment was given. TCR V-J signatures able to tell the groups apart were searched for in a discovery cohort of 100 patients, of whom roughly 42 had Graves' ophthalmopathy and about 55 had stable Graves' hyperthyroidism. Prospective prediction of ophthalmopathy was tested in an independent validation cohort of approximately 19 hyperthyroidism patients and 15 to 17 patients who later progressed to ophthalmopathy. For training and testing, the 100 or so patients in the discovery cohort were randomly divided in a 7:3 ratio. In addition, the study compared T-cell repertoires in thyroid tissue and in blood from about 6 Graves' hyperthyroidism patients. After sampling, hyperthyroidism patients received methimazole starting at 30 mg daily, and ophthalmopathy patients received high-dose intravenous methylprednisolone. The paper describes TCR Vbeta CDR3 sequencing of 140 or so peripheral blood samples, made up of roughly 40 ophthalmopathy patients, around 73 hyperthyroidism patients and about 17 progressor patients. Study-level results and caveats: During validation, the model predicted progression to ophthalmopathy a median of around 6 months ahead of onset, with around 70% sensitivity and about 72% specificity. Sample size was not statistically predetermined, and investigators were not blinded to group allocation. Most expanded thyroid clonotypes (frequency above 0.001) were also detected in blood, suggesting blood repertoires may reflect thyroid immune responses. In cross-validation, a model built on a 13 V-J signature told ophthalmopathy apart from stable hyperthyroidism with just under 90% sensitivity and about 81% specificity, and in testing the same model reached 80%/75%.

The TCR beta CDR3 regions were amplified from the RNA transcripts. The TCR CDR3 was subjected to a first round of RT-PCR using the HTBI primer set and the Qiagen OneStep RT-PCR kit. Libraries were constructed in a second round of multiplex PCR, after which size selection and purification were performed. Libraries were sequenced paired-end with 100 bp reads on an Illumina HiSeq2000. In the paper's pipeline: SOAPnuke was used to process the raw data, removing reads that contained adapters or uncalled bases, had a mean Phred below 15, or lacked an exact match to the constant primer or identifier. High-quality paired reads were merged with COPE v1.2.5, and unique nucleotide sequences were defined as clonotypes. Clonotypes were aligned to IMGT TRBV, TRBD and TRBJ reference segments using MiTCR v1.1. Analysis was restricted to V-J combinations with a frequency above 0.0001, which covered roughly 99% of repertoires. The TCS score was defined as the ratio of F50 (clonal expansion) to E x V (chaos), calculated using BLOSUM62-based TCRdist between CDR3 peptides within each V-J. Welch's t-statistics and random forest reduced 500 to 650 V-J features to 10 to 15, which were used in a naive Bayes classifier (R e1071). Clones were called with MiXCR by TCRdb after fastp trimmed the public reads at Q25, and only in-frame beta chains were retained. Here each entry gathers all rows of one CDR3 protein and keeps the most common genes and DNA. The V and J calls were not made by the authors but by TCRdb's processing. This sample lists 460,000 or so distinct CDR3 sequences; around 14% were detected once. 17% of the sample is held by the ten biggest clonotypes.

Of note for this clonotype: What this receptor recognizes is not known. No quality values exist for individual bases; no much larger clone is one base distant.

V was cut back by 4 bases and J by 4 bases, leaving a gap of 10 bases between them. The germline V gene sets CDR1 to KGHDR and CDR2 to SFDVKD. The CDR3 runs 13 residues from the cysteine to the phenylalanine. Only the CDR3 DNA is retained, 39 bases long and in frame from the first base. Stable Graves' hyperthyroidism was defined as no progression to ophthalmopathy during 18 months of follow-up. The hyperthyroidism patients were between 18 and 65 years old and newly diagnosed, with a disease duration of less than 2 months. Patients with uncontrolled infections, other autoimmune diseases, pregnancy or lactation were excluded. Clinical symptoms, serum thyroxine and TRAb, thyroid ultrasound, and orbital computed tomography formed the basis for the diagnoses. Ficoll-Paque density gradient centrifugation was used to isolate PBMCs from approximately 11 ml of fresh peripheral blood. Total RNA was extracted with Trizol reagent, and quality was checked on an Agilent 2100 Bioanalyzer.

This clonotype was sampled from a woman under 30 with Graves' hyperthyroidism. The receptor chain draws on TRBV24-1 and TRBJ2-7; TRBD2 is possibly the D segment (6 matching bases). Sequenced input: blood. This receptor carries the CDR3 CATSEEGNYEQYF. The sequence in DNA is TGTGCCACCAGTGAGGAGGGAAATTACGAGCAGTACTTC.